One sample yielded the 31 T cell receptor beta chains listed below, sequenced in a study of blood T cell repertoires in COVID-19. Repertoires were generated with immunoSEQ multiplex PCR, while TCRdb's copy carries only in-frame clones and drops some. The sample has about 30,000 clones, 88% seen once. The sequencing sample was made of peripheral blood. The receptors here all came from a human donor in a cohort sampled during active COVID-19.

The chain is built from TRBV19 and TRBJ1-1, with TRBD1 matching 8 bases. The CDR3 spans 16 residues. V lost 3 bases to trimming and J lost 3 bases; unmatched junction nucleotides: 9. CDR1 and CDR2 (germline): LNHDA, SQIVND (reference sequence). The DNA of the CDR3 is TGTGCCAGTAGTATCCCCCCGGACAGGGCGGACACTGAAGCTTTCTTT. As protein: CASSIPPDRADTEAFF. Based on the CDR3 plus reference TRBV19 and TRBJ1-1, the full variable domain is DGGITQSPKYLFRKEGQNVTLSCEQNLNHDAMYWYRQDPGQGLRLIYYSQIVNDFQKGDIAEGYSVSREKKESFPLTVTSAQKNPTAFYLCASSIPPDRADTEAFFGQGTRLTVV.

The rearrangement uses TRBV21-1 and TRBJ1-5; TRBD1, as called in the table, went unchecked against the DNA. TRBV21-1 is a known pseudogene. This CDR3 is built from 14 residues. The CDR3, as DNA: TGTGCCATTCCGGGACAGGGTCTCGGGCAGCCCCAGCATTTT. It translates to CAIPGQGLGQPQHF.

This rearrangement joins TRBV30 to TRBJ2-2; possibly TRBD2 for D (6 bases). Germline V CDR1 and CDR2: GTSNPN, SVGIG (reference sequence). This CDR3 region has 15 residues. With 6 bases removed from V and 4 bases from J, the gap between germline ends came to 18 bases. CDR3 nucleotides: TGTGCCTGCCGTGGGCGGGGAACGAGCACCGGGGAGCTGTTTTTT. Translation gives CACRGRGTSTGELFF.

This chain joins TRBV4-1 and TRBJ1-1; 7 bases are shared with TRBD1. The CDR3 loop spans 15 amino acids. CDR1 MGHRA and CDR2 YSYEKL come from the germline V gene. Losses at the gene ends were 3 bases for V and 0 bases for J; bases not matched to a gene: 4. The CDR3 loop is CASSHLQGLNTEAFF. Written as DNA, the CDR3 is TGCGCCAGCAGCCACCTACAGGGGCTGAACACTGAAGCTTTCTTT.

The chain recombines TRBV29-1 with TRBJ1-2; D is ambiguous. Looked up from germline, CDR1 is SQVTM and CDR2 is ANQGSEA. CDR3 length: 12 residues. V dropped 4 bases and J dropped 8 bases, with 14 bases sitting between them. For the CDR3, the DNA is TGCAGCGTTGGAGGTGGGTACGAGGGCTACACCTTC. It translates to CSVGGGYEGYTF.

This rearrangement joins TRBV6-5 to TRBJ1-2, with TRBD1 matching 7 bases. V gave up 4 bases and J gave up 7 bases; unmatched junction bases: 3. The CDR3 totals 12 residues. CDR1 is MNHEY, CDR2 SVGAGI, per germline. As DNA, the CDR3 is TGTGCCAGCAGTTTTGACAGGGTTGGCTACACCTTC. Protein product: CASSFDRVGYTF.

This clone was recorded only once. The chain combines TRBV3-1 (or the pseudogene TRBV3-2) with TRBJ2-5, with D maybe TRBD1 (5 bases). CDR1 and CDR2 from the germline V gene are LGHDT and YNNKEL (reference sequence). The CDR3 sequence is 15 residues long. Trimming cost V 1 base and J 5 bases, with 14 bases left between them. The CDR3 spells CASSQAGQGHETQYF. CDR3 nucleotides: TGTGCCAGCAGCCAAGCCGGCCAGGGTCATGAGACCCAGTACTTC.

V gene TRBV2 combines with J gene TRBJ1-1; possible D gene TRBD1, 5 bases. The CDR3 spans 15 residues. The ends were cut back, 3 bases at V and 1 base at J, with 12 bases in the middle. From germline, CDR1 is SNHLY and CDR2 FYNNEI. CDR3 in amino acids: CASSDYRWRNTEAFF. As DNA, the CDR3 is TGTGCCAGCAGTGATTACAGGTGGAGGAACACTGAAGCTTTCTTT.

This chain uses TRBV19 with TRBJ1-4, with 8 bases lining up with TRBD1. Unmatched junction bases numbered 9, after V lost 7 bases and J lost 8 bases. The CDR3 sequence is 14 residues long. Germline V lookup: CDR1 LNHDA, CDR2 SQIVND (reference sequence). The CDR3 DNA is TGTGCCAGTACCCCGGAGACAGGGGACGAAAAACTGTTTTTT. Translation gives CASTPETGDEKLFF.

This clone occurred once. The chain links TRBV30 to TRBJ1-1, with D tentatively TRBD1 (6 bases). V was cut by 2 bases and J by 10 bases, with 23 bases left in between. This CDR3 has 15 residues. Germline CDR1 reads GTSNPN; CDR2 reads SVGIG (reference sequence). DNA of the CDR3: TGTGCCTGGAGTTCACCAGACAGGAGCTCCAGGGGAGCTTTCTTT. It translates to CAWSSPDRSSRGAFF.

This sequence joins TRBV11-2 and TRBJ2-5; D gene uncertain. Germline values: CDR1 SGHAT, CDR2 FQNNGV. CDR3 length: 12 residues. Trimming left V 5 bases short and J 5 bases short, with 9 bases between. The DNA of the CDR3 is TGTGCCAGCAGCCCAGTTCCGGAGACCCAGTACTTC. It is translated as CASSPVPETQYF.

This chain links TRBV28 with TRBJ1-2; 8 bases align to TRBD1. Germline assignment: CDR1 MDHEN and CDR2 SYDVKM. V gave up 10 bases and J gave up 2 bases; unmatched junction bases: 12. The CDR3 is 15 residues long. CDR3 residues: CATVISTGANYGYTF. The CDR3 DNA reads as TGTGCCACCGTCATATCGACAGGGGCCAACTATGGCTACACCTTC.

The chain has TRBV3-1 (or the pseudogene TRBV3-2) and TRBJ2-3, with 12 bases aligning to TRBD2. The CDR3 is 15 residues long. Germline CDR1 is LGHDT and CDR2 is YNNKEL (reference sequence). Trimming took 1 base from V and 10 from J; bases not matched to a gene: 6. The CDR3 here is CASSQGASGGAAQYF. For the CDR3, the DNA is TGTGCCAGCAGCCAAGGGGCTAGCGGGGGGGCCGCGCAGTATTTT.

The rearrangement links TRBV30 to TRBJ1-6, with D perhaps TRBD1 (5 bases). Germline values: CDR1 GTSNPN, CDR2 SVGIG (reference sequence). The CDR3 covers 12 residues. Trimming stripped 7 bases from V and 7 bases from J, with 11 bases between. The CDR3 loop reads CALSPGNSPLHF. In DNA, the CDR3 is TGTGCCTTATCCCCAGGGAATTCACCCCTCCACTTT.

The rearrangement joins TRBV27 to TRBJ1-1; 11 bases match TRBD1. V shed 8 bases and J 3 bases; nucleotides not matched to a gene: 11. Germline loops: CDR1 MNHEY, CDR2 SMNVEV (reference sequence). CDR3 length: 16 amino acids. Here the CDR3 DNA reads TGTGCCAGCTCAGGGGGACCGGGACAGGGGGACACTGAAGCTTTCTTT. This gives the protein CASSGGPGQGDTEAFF.

The gene calls are TRBV30 and TRBJ2-7; unclear D gene. Per germline, CDR1 GTSNPN and CDR2 SVGIG (reference sequence). Trimming cost V 1 base and J 6 bases, with 10 bases left between them. The CDR3 sequence is 12 residues long. Written as DNA, the CDR3 is TGTGCCTGGAGTGGACCTTCGGGCGAGCAGTACTTC. It specifies CAWSGPSGEQYF.

The rearrangement links TRBV19 to TRBJ2-5; D perhaps matches TRBD2 (6 bases). Deletions cut 6 bases from V and 1 base from J, with 12 bases between. The V gene's germline CDR1 is LNHDA and CDR2 SQIVND (reference sequence). CDR3 length: 14 residues. The CDR3 region is CASRRVGGQETQYF. CDR3 nucleotides: TGTGCCAGTAGGCGGGTCGGGGGCCAAGAGACCCAGTACTTC.

The rearrangement links TRBV7-3 to TRBJ2-5; TRBD1 aligns across 9 bases. The length of the CDR3 is 14 residues. The J segment lost 5 bases and the V segment lost 5 bases, leaving 6 bases of the junction unmatched. Looked up from germline, CDR1 is SGHTA and CDR2 is FQGTGA. CDR3 coding DNA: TGTGCCAGCAGCCTGAGAGACAGGGGGGAGACCCAGTACTTC. It is translated as CASSLRDRGETQYF.

This CDR3 is CASSRNTGELFF. The CDR3 DNA is TGTGCCAGCAGTCGGAACACCGGGGAGCTGTTTTTT. The chain couples TRBV12-3 or TRBV12-4 to TRBJ2-2; no clear D. The CDR3 has 12 amino acids. Trimming removed 5 bases from V and 1 base from J, with 2 bases in between.

The chain has TRBV20-1 and TRBJ2-7, with D possibly matching TRBD1 (6 bases). V lost 3 bases to trimming and J lost 3 bases, with 15 bases between them. Per the germline V gene, CDR1 is DFQATT and CDR2 is SNEGSKA (reference sequence). This CDR3 is 14 amino acids long. The CDR3: CSASVGQTYYEQYF. CDR3 bases: TGCAGTGCTAGTGTAGGACAGACCTACTACGAGCAGTACTTC.

The chain recombines TRBV7-9 with TRBJ2-3, with 16 bases aligning to TRBD2. The CDR3 spans 17 residues. With 3 bases clipped from V and 3 bases from J, the junction kept 3 bases outside the gene matches. Germline lookup yields CDR1 SEHNR and CDR2 FQNEAQ (reference sequence). The CDR3 DNA is TGTGCCAGCAGCTTGGGACTAGCGGGGGGGAAGACAGATACGCAGTATTTT. This gives the protein CASSLGLAGGKTDTQYF.

V is TRBV3-1 (or the pseudogene TRBV3-2) and J is TRBJ1-2; D uncertain. CDR1 LGHDT and CDR2 YNNKEL come from the germline V gene (reference sequence). The CDR3 is made up of 13 amino acids. Between the trimmed V and J ends, which lost 2 bases and 4 bases, there was a span of 8 bases. As DNA, the CDR3 is TGTGCCAGCAGCCAACGGGGATCCTATGGCTACACCTTC. Translating gives CASSQRGSYGYTF.

J is TRBJ1-3 and V is TRBV7-2, with 10 bases that match TRBD1. Trimming at V came to 5 bases and at J to 3 bases, leaving 4 bases not matched to a gene. CDR1 and CDR2 (germline): SGHTA, FQGNSA. The CDR3 contains 15 residues. The DNA of the CDR3 is TGTGCCAGCAGCACCGGGACAGGGGTTGGAAACACCATATATTTT. It codes for CASSTGTGVGNTIYF.

In this sample, this clone turned up a few times. The rearrangement links TRBV28 to TRBJ1-5; a weak D match, TRBD1 (5 bases). V lost 5 bases and J lost 5, with 13 bases in between. CDR3 length: 14 amino acids. CDR1 is MDHEN and CDR2 is SYDVKM in the germline V gene. The CDR3 protein is CASSPGMAHQPQHF. As DNA, the CDR3 is TGTGCCAGCAGTCCAGGGATGGCCCATCAGCCCCAGCATTTT.

This clone showed up just once. The genes are TRBV6-4 and TRBJ1-1; possibly TRBD1 for D (5 bases). Germline values: CDR1 MRHNA, CDR2 SNTAGT. The CDR3 runs to 16 residues. Trimming removed 7 bases at V and 1 base at J, with 19 bases between. The CDR3 DNA reads as TGTGCCAGCAATTGGCTGCCACGACAGCGGAACACTGAAGCTTTCTTT. It translates to CASNWLPRQRNTEAFF.

V and J are TRBV30 and TRBJ2-7; D might be TRBD2 (5 bases). Between the trimmed V and J ends, which lost 5 bases and 3 bases, there was a span of 14 bases. Looked up from germline, CDR1 is GTSNPN and CDR2 is SVGIG (reference sequence). The CDR3 contains 13 residues. CDR3 bases: TGTGCCTGGGCCCCCGGACGGGACTACGAGCAGTACTTC. It specifies CAWAPGRDYEQYF.

This clone showed up just a few times. V usage is TRBV6-5 and J usage is TRBJ2-2; D perhaps matches TRBD2 (6 bases). CDR3 length: 16 residues. From germline, CDR1 is MNHEY and CDR2 SVGAGI. Deletions cut 2 bases from V and 7 bases from J, with 17 bases between. The CDR3 nucleotides read TGTGCCAGCAGTTACCCCCGAGGGTTGGGAGGCGGGGAGCTGTTTTTT. It specifies CASSYPRGLGGGELFF.

CDR3 in DNA: TGTGCAAGTCGCTTAGTGAAGCTAGCGGGGAATCCTCCCTACGAGCAGTACTTC. It specifies CASRLVKLAGNPPYEQYF. The chain is built from TRBV12-2 and TRBJ2-7; the table's D call TRBD2 went unverified against the DNA. TRBV12-2 is reported as a pseudogene. This CDR3 region has 18 residues.

This clone appeared a few times. The rearrangement links TRBV7-3 to TRBJ2-2; TRBD1 might be the D (5 bases). The CDR3 is made up of 15 amino acids. CDR1 and CDR2 (germline): SGHTA, FQGTGA. Trimming cost V 5 bases and J 1 base, with 11 bases left between them. This CDR3 reads CASSRYQGNTGELFF. As DNA, the CDR3 is TGTGCCAGCAGCCGTTACCAGGGGAACACCGGGGAGCTGTTTTTT.

This chain links TRBV6-4 with TRBJ2-6; D is possibly TRBD1 (6 bases). V lost 6 bases, J lost 0 bases, and 24 bases lay in between. The CDR3 has 20 residues. Looked up from germline, CDR1 is MRHNA and CDR2 is SNTAGT. CDR3: CASRPFGGRGSFSGANVLTF. The CDR3 nucleotides read TGTGCCAGCAGACCATTCGGCGGCAGGGGCTCCTTCTCTGGGGCCAACGTCCTGACTTTC.

The chain has TRBV27 and TRBJ1-2; D is possibly TRBD1 (6 bases). Germline CDR1 and CDR2: MNHEY and SMNVEV (reference sequence). V gave up 5 bases and J gave up 5 bases, with 21 bases separating them. CDR3 length equals 16 residues. The CDR3 DNA reads as TGTGCCAGCAGTCCTTACTTCGACAGGCCGCCGTATGGCTACACCTTC. This gives the protein CASSPYFDRPPYGYTF.